This T cell receptor beta chain was retrieved from a study of blood T cell repertoires in COVID-19. Data came from immunoSEQ multiplex PCR; TCRdb stores just in-frame clones and leaves some out. The sample has 250,000 to 300,000 clones, around 81% seen once. Germline V gene data show CDR1 as LGHDT and CDR2 as YNNKEL (reference sequence). This CDR3 contains 16 residues. Trimming removed 4 bases from V and 4 bases from J; junction bases left unmatched: 9. The sequence was obtained from an older woman with active or convalescent COVID-19. The chain links TRBV3-1 (or the pseudogene TRBV3-2) to TRBJ2-3; 9 nucleotides line up with TRBD2. Specimen: peripheral blood. CDR3 bases: TGTGCCAGCAGCCGGTCTAGCGGGGAAGGGTCAGATACGCAGTATTTT. Its protein is CASSRSSGEGSDTQYF.